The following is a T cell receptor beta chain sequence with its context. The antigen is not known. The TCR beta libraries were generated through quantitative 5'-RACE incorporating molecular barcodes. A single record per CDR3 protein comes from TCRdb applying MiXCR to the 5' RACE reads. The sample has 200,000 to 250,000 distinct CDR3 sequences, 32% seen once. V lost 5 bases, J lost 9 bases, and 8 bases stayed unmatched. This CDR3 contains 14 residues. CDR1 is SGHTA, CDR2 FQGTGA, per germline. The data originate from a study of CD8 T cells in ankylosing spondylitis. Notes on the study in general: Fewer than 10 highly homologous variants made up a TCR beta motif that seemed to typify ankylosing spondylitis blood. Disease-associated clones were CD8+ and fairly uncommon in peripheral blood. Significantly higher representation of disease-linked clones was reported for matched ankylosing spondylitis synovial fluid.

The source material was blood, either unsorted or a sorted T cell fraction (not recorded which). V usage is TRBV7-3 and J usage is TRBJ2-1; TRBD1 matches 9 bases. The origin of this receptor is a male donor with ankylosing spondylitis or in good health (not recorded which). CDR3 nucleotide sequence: TGTGCCAGCAGCGTCAACAGGGGGCTCGGTGAGCAGTTCTTC. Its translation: CASSVNRGLGEQFF.